This T cell receptor (beta chain) was sequenced during a study of blood T cell repertoires in COVID-19 (dated by TCRdb to about 2020). With regard to the full study: Samples covering the acute and convalescent phases of COVID-19 were provided by collaborators in the United States, Italy and Spain. The material from the prospective study consisted of cDNA or gDNA derived from T cells, B-cell-depleted T cells, or PBMCs. Subjects who had been exposed to COVID-19, were actively infected with it, or had recovered from it provided the deeply sampled blood TCRbeta repertoires that made up the dataset. The repertoires were released in a freely available public database intended as a resource for research on the immune response to SARS-CoV-2. Samples were obtained from the ongoing ImmuneRACE study (first 160 participants) and from over a thousand subjects provided by 6 global collaborators. A de-identified subject ID, COVID-19 status, age in years and sex were almost always included in the sample metadata. Where available, HLA class I and class II types were obtained from metadata supplied by the sample provider rather than from assay-based typing.

With respect to this clone: The antigen it recognizes is unknown. One base away there is no much larger clone; base qualities are not given.

The collaborating institutions used their own protocols to collect whole blood in K2EDTA tubes. For TCRbeta analysis, collaborators shipped samples in one of three forms: frozen whole blood, isolated PBMCs, or DNA extracted from either of those sample types. TCRbeta CDR3 regions were amplified from genomic DNA by means of the immunoSEQ Assay, a bias-controlled multiplex PCR. The authors processed their data as follows. The number of nucleated cells in each sample was estimated by amplification of reference gene primers within the assay. To quantify the absolute abundance of each unique TCRbeta CDR3 rearrangement, sequence reads were collapsed and filtered. For each sample, productive Simpson clonality was calculated by taking the square root of Simpson's diversity index across productive rearrangements. TCRdb mirrors the immuneACCESS table, restricted to in-frame sequences. Some clones are absent from its copies; in checked studies, under half trace to an unresolved V gene, and the reason for the others is unknown. That table is the source of V, J and clone size, and D and trimming were worked out from the DNA. In this sample the table shows 50,000 to 60,000 clones, less than 95% of which occur a single time. The ten top clones hold roughly 6.2% of the sample.

The junction shows trimming of 4 bases on V and 2 bases on J, and the gene matches do not reach 7 bases of it. As encoded in the germline V gene, CDR1 is SGHAT while CDR2 is FQNNGV. There are 15 amino acids in the CDR3, from cysteine to phenylalanine inclusive. Here the CDR3 DNA is all that survives: 45 bases in frame from base 1. Here is what the overall study found, with its caveats: Clinical and demographic metadata were provided uncurated, with the amount varying by source and participant.

Input material: peripheral blood. The sequence was obtained from a man between 35 and 55 years old with acute or convalescent COVID-19. The chain was built from TRBV11-2 and TRBJ1-2, with TRBD1 identical over 7 junction bases. This receptor carries the CDR3 CASSSTGQANYGYTF. The nucleotide sequence reads as follows: TGTGCCAGCAGCTCGACTGGACAGGCAAACTATGGCTACACCTTC.